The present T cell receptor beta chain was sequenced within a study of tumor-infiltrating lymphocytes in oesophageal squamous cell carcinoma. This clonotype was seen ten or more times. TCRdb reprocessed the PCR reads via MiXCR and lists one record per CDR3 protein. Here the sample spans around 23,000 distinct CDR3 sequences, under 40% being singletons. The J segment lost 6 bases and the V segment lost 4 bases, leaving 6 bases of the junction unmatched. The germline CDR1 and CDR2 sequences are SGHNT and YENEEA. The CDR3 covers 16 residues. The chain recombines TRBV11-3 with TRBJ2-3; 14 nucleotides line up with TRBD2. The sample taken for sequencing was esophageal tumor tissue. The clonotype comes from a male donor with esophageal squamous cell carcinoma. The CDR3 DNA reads TGTGCCAGCAGCTCCGGACTAGCGGGGGGCGGGGATACGCAGTATTTT. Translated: CASSSGLAGGGDTQYF.